Below are 23 T cell receptor beta chains sequenced from a single sample in a study of Graves' ophthalmopathy and Graves' hyperthyroidism. Amplification targeted the TCR beta CDR3 regions, with RNA transcripts as the source material. HTBI primers were used in a first-round RT-PCR, which preceded a second-round multiplex PCR. TCRdb reanalysed the multiplex PCR reads using MiXCR and keeps one entry per CDR3 protein. The sample records some 520,000 distinct CDR3 sequences, approximately 15% being singletons. Material for sequencing was blood. These receptors originate from a woman aged 25 to 39 with Graves' ophthalmopathy.

This clonotype appeared many times. V usage is TRBV2 and J usage is TRBJ2-5; 10 nucleotides match TRBD2. Germline loops: CDR1 SNHLY, CDR2 FYNNEI. The junction had 0 bases not matched to a gene; V was cut back by 1 base and J by 4 bases. The CDR3 covers 14 residues. CDR3 nucleotide sequence: TGTGCCAGCAGTGAAGTAGCGGGGGGAGAGACCCAGTACTTC. This encodes CASSEVAGGETQYF.

This clonotype was found many times. V is TRBV29-1 and J is TRBJ1-2; D not resolved. The CDR3 contains 10 residues. V was pared by 7 bases and J by 6 bases, with 9 bases between. Germline CDR1 reads SQVTM; CDR2 reads ANQGSEA. Here the CDR3 reads CSAREDGYTF. In nucleotides, the CDR3 is TGCAGCGCTAGGGAGGATGGCTACACCTTC.

This clonotype came up many times. The rearrangement links TRBV15 to TRBJ2-6, with a possible D match to TRBD1 (5 bases). V was clipped by 3 bases and J by 0 bases, with 18 bases between them. This CDR3 has 19 residues. The V gene's germline CDR1 is LNHNV and CDR2 YYDKDF (reference sequence). This CDR3 is CATSSDSEPTSSGANVLTF. In nucleotides, the CDR3 is TGTGCCACCAGCAGTGACAGCGAACCAACCTCCTCTGGGGCCAACGTCCTGACTTTC.

This clonotype was seen a few times. J is TRBJ1-2 and V is TRBV3-1; no reliable D call. Germline V lookup: CDR1 LGHDT, CDR2 YNNKEL (reference sequence). The ends were cut back, 6 bases at V and 1 base at J, with 18 bases in the middle. The CDR3 has 16 residues. The CDR3 bases are TGTGCCAGCAGTCCAAGGTCGGCTCCCGTTAACTATGGCTACACCTTC. This translates into CASSPRSAPVNYGYTF.

In this sample, this clonotype turned up many times. The chain couples TRBV27 to TRBJ1-1, with 7 positions matching TRBD1. Trimming at V came to 5 bases and at J to 4 bases, leaving 13 bases not matched to a gene. The V gene's germline CDR1 is MNHEY and CDR2 SMNVEV (reference sequence). The length of the CDR3 is 16 residues. CDR3 amino acids: CASSPVDRRVFTEAFF. CDR3 sequence (DNA): TGTGCCAGCAGTCCCGTGGACAGGCGGGTCTTCACTGAAGCTTTCTTT.

This clonotype has ten or more counts. The chain recombines TRBV7-8 with TRBJ2-5; maybe TRBD1 (6 bases). This CDR3 has 17 amino acids. V was clipped by 3 bases and J by 5 bases, with 22 bases between them. The germline V gene has CDR1 SGHVS and CDR2 FQNEAQ. The CDR3 loop is CASSLPPGVLGGETQYF. CDR3 in DNA: TGTGCCAGCAGCTTGCCCCCAGGGGTGCTTGGCGGGGAGACCCAGTACTTC. Full variable domain (rest looked up from reference TRBV7-8 and TRBJ2-5): GAGVSQSPRYKVAKRGQDVALRCDPISGHVSLFWYQQALGQGPEFLTYFQNEAQLDKSGLPSDRFFAERPEGSVSTLKIQRTQQEDSAVYLCASSLPPGVLGGETQYFGPGTRLLVL.

This clonotype showed up many times. At one end the junction does not follow the germline gene, possibly because of a read error. V usage is TRBV6-2 or TRBV6-3 and J usage is TRBJ2-7; D could derive from TRBD1 or TRBD2 (6 bases each). CDR1 is MNHEY and CDR2 is SVGEGT in the germline V gene. The CDR3 is made up of 16 amino acids. CDR3 DNA: TGTGCCAGCAGACGAACTGGGGGGCGCTTTTCCTCCGAGCAGTACTTC. This translates into CASRRTGGRFSSEQYF.

In this sample, this clonotype turned up many times. This chain connects TRBV11-2 to TRBJ2-2; perhaps TRBD1 as D (6 bases). The CDR3 totals 17 residues. CDR1 and CDR2 (germline): SGHAT, FQNNGV. Trimming removed 4 bases from V and 4 bases from J, with 19 bases in between. The CDR3 sequence: CASSSPIQDRLTGELFF. Here the CDR3 DNA reads TGTGCCAGCAGCTCTCCTATCCAGGACAGACTCACCGGGGAGCTGTTTTTT.

In this sample, this clonotype turned up many times. The chain has TRBV7-9 and TRBJ2-5; no clear D. Germline V gene data show CDR1 as SEHNR and CDR2 as FQNEAQ (reference sequence). CDR3 length: 15 amino acids. V was pared by 3 bases and J by 5 bases, with 16 bases between. For the CDR3, the DNA is TGTGCCAGCAGCTTCTCCGTAAGGTATTTGGAGACCCAGTACTTC. This codes for CASSFSVRYLETQYF. Full variable domain (missing parts from reference TRBV7-9 and TRBJ2-5): DTGVSQNPRHKITKRGQNVTFRCDPISEHNRLYWYRQTLGQGPEFLTYFQNEAQLEKSRLLSDRFSAERPKGSFSTLEIQRTEQGDSAMYLCASSFSVRYLETQYFGPGTRLLVL.

This clonotype was counted ten times or more. This rearrangement joins TRBV6-5 to TRBJ1-1, with D perhaps TRBD1 (5 bases). This CDR3 region has 15 residues. V was trimmed by 4 bases and J by 8 bases, leaving 20 bases between them. Germline V lookup: CDR1 MNHEY, CDR2 SVGAGI. The CDR3 here is CASSSPLLGTEEAFF. As DNA, the CDR3 is TGTGCCAGCAGTTCCCCCTTATTGGGGACGGAAGAAGCTTTCTTT.

To note about this clonotype: The junction departs from the called germline gene at one end, perhaps through a read error. V usage is TRBV20-1 and J usage is TRBJ2-2; TRBD1 agrees at 8 bases. The CDR3 loop spans 13 amino acids. Germline V gene data show CDR1 as DFQATT and CDR2 as SNEGSKA (reference sequence). The CDR3 loop reads CSVWTGSARDLFF. The CDR3 DNA is TGCAGTGTTTGGACAGGGAGCGCCAGGGATCTGTTTTTT.

The sample holds many counts of this clonotype. The chain joins TRBV5-1 to TRBJ1-6; 10 bases map to TRBD1. CDR3 size: 14 residues. V gave up 4 bases and J gave up 11 bases; unmatched junction bases: 6. Germline CDR1 reads SGHRS; CDR2 reads YFSETQ. The CDR3 sequence: CASSPGQGSAPLHF. The CDR3 DNA reads TGCGCCAGCAGCCCGGGACAGGGGAGCGCACCCCTCCACTTT.

In this sample, this clonotype turned up many times. The chain has TRBV11-2 and TRBJ2-5; tentative D call: TRBD1 (6 bases). This CDR3 region has 17 residues. Trimming shortened V by 0 bases and J by 2 bases, and 16 bases separated the two germline ends. CDR1 is SGHAT and CDR2 is FQNNGV in the germline V gene. In DNA, the CDR3 is TGTGCCAGCAGCTTAGATGGTTTCGACAGGCAACAAGAGACCCAGTACTTC. Its translation: CASSLDGFDRQQETQYF.

There are a few counts of this clonotype. This clone may be a read error of a much larger clone one base away. The CDR3 region is CASSFGLAGGYYEKYF. The CDR3 nucleotides are TGTGCCAGCAGTTTTGGGCTAGCGGGAGGCTACTACGAGAAGTACTTC. The V call is TRBV27, the J call TRBJ2-4, with TRBD2 identical over 11 bases. Germline-derived CDR1 and CDR2 are MNHEY and SMNVEV (reference sequence). The CDR3 is 16 residues long. After removal of 3 bases from V and 14 bases from J, the junction contained 15 bases not matched to a gene.

This clonotype showed up many times. This chain uses TRBV5-1 with TRBJ1-1; D ambiguous. V lost 0 bases and J 0 bases, leaving 12 bases between the germline ends. Germline CDR1 reads SGHRS; CDR2 reads YFSETQ. This CDR3 contains 16 residues. CDR3 sequence: CASSLGSWTMNTEAFF. CDR3 DNA sequence: TGCGCCAGCAGCTTGGGAAGCTGGACCATGAACACTGAAGCTTTCTTT.

This clonotype appeared a few times. The chain has TRBV11-2 and TRBJ1-2; D remains ambiguous. The CDR3 contains 14 residues. From germline, CDR1 is SGHAT and CDR2 FQNNGV. Trimming pared 0 bases from V and 4 bases from J, leaving 9 bases between. CDR3 loop: CASSLDGRSYGYTF. Here the CDR3 DNA reads TGTGCCAGCAGCTTAGATGGCCGTTCCTATGGCTACACCTTC.

This clonotype was counted at least ten times. The CDR3 bases are TGTGCCAGCAGTGAAATCCCCGGACTAGCGGACGGCACAGATACGCAGTATTTT. This translates into CASSEIPGLADGTDTQYF. This chain connects TRBV6-1 to TRBJ2-3, with 10 nucleotides matching TRBD2. V dropped 2 bases and J dropped 1; count of bases not matched to a gene: 9. The CDR3 has 18 amino acids. Germline V lookup: CDR1 MNHNS, CDR2 SASEGT.

This clonotype was recorded many times. The chain carries TRBV6-5 and TRBJ1-2, with 9 nucleotides matching TRBD1. V was pared by 3 bases and J by 7 bases, with 12 bases of the junction left unmatched. Germline V CDR1 and CDR2: MNHEY, SVGAGI. The CDR3 length is 16 residues. The DNA of the CDR3 is TGTGCCAGCAGTTATTCTACCCGGGACAGGGCGGCTGGCTACACCTTC. It translates to CASSYSTRDRAAGYTF.

In its sample, this clonotype was seen many times. The genes are TRBV7-2 and TRBJ1-2, with D tentatively TRBD1 (5 bases). V was cut by 0 bases and J by 6 bases, with 11 bases left in between. The CDR3 has 14 residues. The germline V gene has CDR1 SGHTA and CDR2 FQGNSA. The DNA of the CDR3 is TGTGCCAGCAGCTTAGCGGCAGGGAAGAATGGCTACACCTTC. This sequence encodes CASSLAAGKNGYTF. Full variable domain (outside the CDR3, taken from reference TRBV7-2 and TRBJ1-2): GAGVSQSPSNKVTEKGKDVELRCDPISGHTALYWYRQSLGQGLEFLIYFQGNSAPDKSGLPSDRFSAERTGGSVSTLTIQRTQQEDSAVYLCASSLAAGKNGYTFGSGTRLTVV.

This clonotype was detected ten times or more. V gene TRBV20-1 combines with J gene TRBJ2-7; tentatively, D is TRBD2 (6 bases). The CDR3 is 13 residues long. The germline V gene encodes CDR1 DFQATT and CDR2 SNEGSKA (reference sequence). V lost 5 bases and J lost 5, with 16 bases in between. The CDR3 reads CSAVPSGFNEQYF. CDR3 sequence (DNA): TGCAGTGCTGTTCCAAGCGGGTTCAACGAGCAGTACTTC.

This clonotype was found many times. DNA for the CDR3: TGCGCCAGCAGCAGGGGAGGCCACGAGCAGTACTTC. Its protein is CASSRGGHEQYF. The chain recombines TRBV5-1 with TRBJ2-7; a possible D gene is TRBD2 (6 bases). V lost 4 bases to trimming and J lost 5 bases, with 10 bases between them. Per the germline V gene, CDR1 is SGHRS and CDR2 is YFSETQ. This CDR3 comprises 12 residues. Full variable domain (outside the CDR3, taken from reference TRBV5-1 and TRBJ2-7): KAGVTQTPRYLIKTRGQQVTLSCSPISGHRSVSWYQQTPGQGLQFLFEYFSETQRNKGNFPGRFSGRQFSNSRSEMNVSTLELGDSALYLCASSRGGHEQYFGPGTRLTVT.

Here the CDR3 reads CASSSVVDRANEQFF. The DNA for the CDR3 is TGTGCCAGCAGTTCGGTGGTAGACAGGGCGAATGAGCAGTTCTTC. The chain has TRBV28 and TRBJ2-1; TRBD1 matches at 7 bases. The CDR3 spans 15 residues. The ends lost 4 bases at V and 7 bases at J; junction bases unmatched: 10. The germline gives CDR1 MDHEN, CDR2 SYDVKM.

The chain couples TRBV24-1 to TRBJ2-5, with TRBD1 matching over 9 bases. Germline V gene sequence: CDR1 KGHDR, CDR2 SFDVKD. Unmatched junction bases numbered 9, after V lost 3 bases and J lost 2 bases. The CDR3 spans 17 residues. Written as DNA, the CDR3 is TGTGCCACCAGTGATACGACACAGGGGGCTCGGCAAGAGACCCAGTACTTC. Residues: CATSDTTQGARQETQYF.